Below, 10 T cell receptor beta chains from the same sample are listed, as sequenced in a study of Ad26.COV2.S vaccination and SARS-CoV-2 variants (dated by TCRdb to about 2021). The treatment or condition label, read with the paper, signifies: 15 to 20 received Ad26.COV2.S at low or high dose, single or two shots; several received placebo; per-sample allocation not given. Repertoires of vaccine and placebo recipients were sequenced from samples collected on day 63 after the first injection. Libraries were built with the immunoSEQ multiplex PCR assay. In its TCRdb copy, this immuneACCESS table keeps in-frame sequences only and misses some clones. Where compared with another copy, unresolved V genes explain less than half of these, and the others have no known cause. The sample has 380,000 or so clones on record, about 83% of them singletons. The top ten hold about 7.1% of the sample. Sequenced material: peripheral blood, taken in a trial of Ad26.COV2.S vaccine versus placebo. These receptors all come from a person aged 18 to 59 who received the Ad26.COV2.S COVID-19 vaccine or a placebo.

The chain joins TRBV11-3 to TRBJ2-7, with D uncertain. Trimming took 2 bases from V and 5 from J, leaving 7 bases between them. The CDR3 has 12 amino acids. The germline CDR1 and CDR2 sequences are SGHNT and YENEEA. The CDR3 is CASSLSVNEQYF. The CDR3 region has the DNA TGTGCCAGCAGCTTAAGCGTGAACGAGCAGTACTTC.

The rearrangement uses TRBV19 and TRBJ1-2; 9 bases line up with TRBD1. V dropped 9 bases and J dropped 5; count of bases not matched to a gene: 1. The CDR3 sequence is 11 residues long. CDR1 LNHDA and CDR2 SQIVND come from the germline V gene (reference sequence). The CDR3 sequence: CASGQGYGYTF. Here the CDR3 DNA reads TGTGCCAGCGGACAGGGGTATGGCTACACCTTC.

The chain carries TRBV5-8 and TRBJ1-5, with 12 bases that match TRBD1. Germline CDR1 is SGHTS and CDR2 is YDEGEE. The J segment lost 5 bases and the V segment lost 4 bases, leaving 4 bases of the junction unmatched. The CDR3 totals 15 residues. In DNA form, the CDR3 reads TGTGCCAGCAGCGGGGGACAGGGGGCCCATCAGCCCCAGCATTTT. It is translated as CASSGGQGAHQPQHF.

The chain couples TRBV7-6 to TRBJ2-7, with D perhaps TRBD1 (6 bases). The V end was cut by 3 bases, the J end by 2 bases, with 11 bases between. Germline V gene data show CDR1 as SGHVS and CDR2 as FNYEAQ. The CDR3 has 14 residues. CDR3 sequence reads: CASSFRGSTYEQYF. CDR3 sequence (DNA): TGTGCCAGCAGCTTTAGGGGGAGCACCTACGAGCAGTACTTC.

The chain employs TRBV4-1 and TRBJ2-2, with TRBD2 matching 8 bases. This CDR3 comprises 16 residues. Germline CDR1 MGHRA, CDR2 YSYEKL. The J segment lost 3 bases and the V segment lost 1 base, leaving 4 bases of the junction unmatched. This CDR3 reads CASSQGRGGYTGELFF. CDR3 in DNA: TGCGCCAGCAGCCAAGGACGGGGGGGATACACCGGGGAGCTGTTTTTT.

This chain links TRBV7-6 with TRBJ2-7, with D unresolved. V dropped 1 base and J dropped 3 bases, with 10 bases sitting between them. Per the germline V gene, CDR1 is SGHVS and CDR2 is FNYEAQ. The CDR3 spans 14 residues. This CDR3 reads CASSLGARNYEQYF. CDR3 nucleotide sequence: TGTGCCAGCAGCTTAGGGGCCAGGAACTACGAGCAGTACTTC.

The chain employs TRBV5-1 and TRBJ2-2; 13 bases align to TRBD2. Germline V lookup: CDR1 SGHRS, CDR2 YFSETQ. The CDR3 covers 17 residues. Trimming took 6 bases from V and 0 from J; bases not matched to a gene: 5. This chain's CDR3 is CASTWTSGSPNTGELFF. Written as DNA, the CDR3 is TGCGCCAGCACCTGGACTAGCGGGAGTCCGAACACCGGGGAGCTGTTTTTT.

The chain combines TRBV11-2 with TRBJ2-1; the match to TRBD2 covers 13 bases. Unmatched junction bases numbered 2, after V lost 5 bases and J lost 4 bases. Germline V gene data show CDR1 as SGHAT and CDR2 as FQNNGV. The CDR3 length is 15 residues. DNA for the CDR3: TGTGCCAGCAGCCCGGGACTAGCGGGGTACAATGAGCAGTTCTTC. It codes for CASSPGLAGYNEQFF.

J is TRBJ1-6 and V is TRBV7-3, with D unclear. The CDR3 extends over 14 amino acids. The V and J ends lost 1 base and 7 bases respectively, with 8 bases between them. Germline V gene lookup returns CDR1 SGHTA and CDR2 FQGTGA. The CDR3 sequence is CASSLNYANSPLHF. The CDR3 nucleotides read TGTGCCAGCAGCTTAAACTACGCCAATTCACCCCTCCACTTT. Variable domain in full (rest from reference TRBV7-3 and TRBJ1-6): GAGVSQTPSNKVTEKGKYVELRCDPISGHTALYWYRQSLGQGPEFLIYFQGTGAADDSGLPNDRFFAVRPEGSVSTLKIQRTERGDSAVYLCASSLNYANSPLHFGNGTRLTVT.

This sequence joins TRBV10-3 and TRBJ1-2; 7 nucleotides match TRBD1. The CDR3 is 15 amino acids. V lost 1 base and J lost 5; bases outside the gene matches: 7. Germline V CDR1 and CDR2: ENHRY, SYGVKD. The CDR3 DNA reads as TGTGCCATCAGTGAGTGGGAGGGGGCGTATTATGGCTACACCTTC. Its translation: CAISEWEGAYYGYTF.